The clone carrying this TCR beta chain was seen only once. The antigen is unknown. The CDR3 covers 12 residues. V lost 6 bases, J lost 7 bases, and 3 bases stayed unmatched. Germline-derived CDR1 and CDR2 are MNHEY and SVGAGI. Researchers ran the PCR with 60 Vbeta and 13 Jbeta primers. Profiling relied on immunoSEQ multiplex PCR, and the TCRdb table lists in-frame clones only, not all of them. The table records 100,000 to 120,000 clones, approximately 80% of them present only once. This sample is part of a study of cytomegalovirus exposure and HLA in healthy donors. Overall study findings and caveats: 164 TCR beta chains were listed as cytomegalovirus-associated. Some V segments could not be told apart, so they were left out, TRBV6-2 and TRBV6-3 among them. In vitro confirmation showed a few CMV-associated chains to be CMV antigen specific. Productive status was seen about 90% or about 30% of the time for most TCR beta V segments in an earlier analysis.

Sequencing used PBMCs. This TCR derives from a man aged 25-45 years in good health and CMV-seronegative. The chain combines TRBV6-5 with TRBJ2-4; 7 bases align to TRBD1. The CDR3 DNA follows: TGTGCCAGCAGCAAACAGGGGAACATTCAGTACTTC. Translation: CASSKQGNIQYF.